This TCR beta chain comes out of a study of cytomegalovirus exposure and HLA in healthy donors. Study results and limitations: TCR beta sequences reportedly predicted most subjects' HLA-A and HLA-B alleles accurately. Prior analysis indicated that the majority of TCR beta V segments exhibited productivity approximately 87% or approximately 30% of the time.

V gave up 3 bases and J gave up 2 bases; unmatched junction bases: 6. In germline, CDR1 is MNHNS, CDR2 SASEGT. The CDR3 is 16 amino acids. The PCR ran on 60 Vbeta and 13 Jbeta primers. In the study's own analysis: There were about 80 million unique TCR beta chains by a later count, and 8.5 million to 14 million of them were shared. Some clones are missing from TCRdb's copy, which holds only in-frame ones; the method was immunoSEQ multiplex PCR. The V and J calls and clone size come from that table; D and trimming were worked out from the DNA. The sample consists of 180,000 or so clones, approximately 78% of them appearing once. Healthy bone marrow donors made up the donors. This clone was seen a handful of times. Its antigen is as yet unknown.

The rearrangement joins TRBV6-1 to TRBJ1-4, with 7 bases matching TRBD1. The source is a woman in her 50s in good health and CMV-seropositive. Sequencing was done on a sample of PBMCs. This CDR3 is CASSEAGGFTNEKLFF. CDR3 sequence (DNA): TGTGCCAGCAGTGAGGCAGGGGGATTCACTAATGAAAAACTGTTTTTT.